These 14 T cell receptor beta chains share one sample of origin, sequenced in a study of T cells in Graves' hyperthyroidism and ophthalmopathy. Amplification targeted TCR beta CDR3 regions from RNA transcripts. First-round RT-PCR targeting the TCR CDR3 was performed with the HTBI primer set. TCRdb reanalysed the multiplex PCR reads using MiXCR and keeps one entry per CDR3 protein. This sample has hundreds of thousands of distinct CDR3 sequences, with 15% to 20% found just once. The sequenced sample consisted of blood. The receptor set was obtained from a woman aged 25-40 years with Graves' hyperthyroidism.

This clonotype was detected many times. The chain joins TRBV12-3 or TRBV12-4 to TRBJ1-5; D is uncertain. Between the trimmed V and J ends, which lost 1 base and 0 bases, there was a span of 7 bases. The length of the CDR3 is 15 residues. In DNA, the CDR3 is TGTGCCAGCAGTTTAGGGCAGTATAGCAATCAGCCCCAGCATTTT. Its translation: CASSLGQYSNQPQHF.

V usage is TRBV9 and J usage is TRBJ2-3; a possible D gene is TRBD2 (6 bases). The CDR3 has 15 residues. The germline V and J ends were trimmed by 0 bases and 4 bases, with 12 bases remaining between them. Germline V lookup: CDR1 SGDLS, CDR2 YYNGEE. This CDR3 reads CASSVGSGEADTQYF. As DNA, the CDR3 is TGTGCCAGCAGCGTAGGGTCGGGGGAAGCAGATACGCAGTATTTT.

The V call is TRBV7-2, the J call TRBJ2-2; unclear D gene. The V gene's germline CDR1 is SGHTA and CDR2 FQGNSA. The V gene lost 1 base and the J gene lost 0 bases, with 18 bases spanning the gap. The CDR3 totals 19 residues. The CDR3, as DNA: TGTGCCAGCAGCTTAGACCCCGAGGTCCTCTTCGCGAACACCGGGGAGCTGTTTTTT. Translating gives CASSLDPEVLFANTGELFF.

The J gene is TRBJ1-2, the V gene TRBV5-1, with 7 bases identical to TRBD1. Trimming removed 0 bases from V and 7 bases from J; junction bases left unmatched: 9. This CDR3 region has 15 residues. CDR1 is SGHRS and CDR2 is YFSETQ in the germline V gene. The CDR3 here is CASSLEGALAAGYTF. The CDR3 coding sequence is TGCGCCAGCAGCTTGGAGGGGGCCCTAGCAGCTGGCTACACCTTC.

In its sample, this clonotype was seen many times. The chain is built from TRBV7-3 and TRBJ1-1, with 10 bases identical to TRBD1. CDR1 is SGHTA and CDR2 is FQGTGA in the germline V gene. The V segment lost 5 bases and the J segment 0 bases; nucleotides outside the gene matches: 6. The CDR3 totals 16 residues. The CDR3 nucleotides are TGTGCCAGCAGCCCAGAAGGGACAGGGGTGAACACTGAAGCTTTCTTT. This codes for CASSPEGTGVNTEAFF.

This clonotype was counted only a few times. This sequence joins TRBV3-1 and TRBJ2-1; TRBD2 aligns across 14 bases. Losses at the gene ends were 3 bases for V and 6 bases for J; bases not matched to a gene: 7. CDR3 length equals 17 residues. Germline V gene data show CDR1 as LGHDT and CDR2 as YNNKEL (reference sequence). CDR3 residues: CASSQGLAGEFSNEQFF. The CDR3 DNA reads TGTGCCAGCAGCCAGGGACTAGCGGGAGAGTTCAGCAATGAGCAGTTCTTC.

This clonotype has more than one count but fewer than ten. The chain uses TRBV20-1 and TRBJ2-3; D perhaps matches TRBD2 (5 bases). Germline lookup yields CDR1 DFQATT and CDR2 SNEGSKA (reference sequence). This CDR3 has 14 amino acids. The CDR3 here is CSPSRSGLTDTQYF. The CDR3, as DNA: TGCTCCCCCTCCCGAAGCGGCCTCACAGATACGCAGTATTTT.

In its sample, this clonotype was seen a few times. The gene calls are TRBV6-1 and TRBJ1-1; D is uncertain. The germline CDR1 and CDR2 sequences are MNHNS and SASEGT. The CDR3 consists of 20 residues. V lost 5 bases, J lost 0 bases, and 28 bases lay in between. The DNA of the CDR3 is TGTGCCAGCAGTAACCCCGGGATTACTGTAACGTCCTTCATGAACACTGAAGCTTTCTTT. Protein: CASSNPGITVTSFMNTEAFF.

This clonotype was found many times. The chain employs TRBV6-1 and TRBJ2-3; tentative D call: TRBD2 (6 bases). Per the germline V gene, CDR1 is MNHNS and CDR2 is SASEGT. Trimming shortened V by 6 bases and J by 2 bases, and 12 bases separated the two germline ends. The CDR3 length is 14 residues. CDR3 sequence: CASRGRGLTDTQYF. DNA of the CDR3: TGTGCCAGCAGAGGGCGGGGACTCACAGATACGCAGTATTTT.

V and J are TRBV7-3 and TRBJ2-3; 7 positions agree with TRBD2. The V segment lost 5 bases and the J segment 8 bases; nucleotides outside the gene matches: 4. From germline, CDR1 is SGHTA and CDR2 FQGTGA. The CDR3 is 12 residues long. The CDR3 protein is CASSDSGGTQYF. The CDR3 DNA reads TGTGCCAGCAGCGACTCGGGGGGTACGCAGTATTTT.

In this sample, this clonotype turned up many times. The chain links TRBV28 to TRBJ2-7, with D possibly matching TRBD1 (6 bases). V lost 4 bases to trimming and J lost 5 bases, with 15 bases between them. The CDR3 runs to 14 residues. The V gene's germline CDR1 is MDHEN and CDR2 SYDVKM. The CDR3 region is CASSSGTITDEQYF. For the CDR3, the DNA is TGTGCCAGCAGTTCGGGGACAATCACGGACGAGCAGTACTTC. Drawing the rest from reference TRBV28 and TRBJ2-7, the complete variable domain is DVKVTQSSRYLVKRTGEKVFLECVQDMDHENMFWYRQDPGLGLRLIYFSYDVKMKEKGDIPEGYSVSREKKERFSLILESASTNQTSMYLCASSSGTITDEQYFGPGTRLTVT.

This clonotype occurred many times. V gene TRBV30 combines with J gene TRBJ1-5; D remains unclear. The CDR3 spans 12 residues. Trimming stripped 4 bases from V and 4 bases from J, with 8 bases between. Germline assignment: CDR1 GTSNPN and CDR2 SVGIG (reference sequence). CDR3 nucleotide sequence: TGTGCCTGGACGGTTGGGAATCAGCCCCAGCATTTT. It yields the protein CAWTVGNQPQHF.

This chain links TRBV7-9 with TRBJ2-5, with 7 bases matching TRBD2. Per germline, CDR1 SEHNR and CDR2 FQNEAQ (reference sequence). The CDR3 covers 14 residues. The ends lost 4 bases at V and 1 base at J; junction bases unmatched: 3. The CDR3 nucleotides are TGTGCCAGCAGCTCTAGCGGAGCCCAAGAGACCCAGTACTTC. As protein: CASSSSGAQETQYF. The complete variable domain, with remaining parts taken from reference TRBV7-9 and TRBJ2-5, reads DTGVSQNPRHKITKRGQNVTFRCDPISEHNRLYWYRQTLGQGPEFLTYFQNEAQLEKSRLLSDRFSAERPKGSFSTLEIQRTEQGDSAMYLCASSSSGAQETQYFGPGTRLLVL.

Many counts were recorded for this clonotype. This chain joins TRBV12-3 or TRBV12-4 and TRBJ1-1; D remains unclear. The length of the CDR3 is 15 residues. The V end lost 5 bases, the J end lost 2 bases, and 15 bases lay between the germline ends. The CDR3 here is CASSPSGLPNTEAFF. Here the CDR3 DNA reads TGTGCCAGCAGTCCATCAGGCCTCCCCAACACTGAAGCTTTCTTT.